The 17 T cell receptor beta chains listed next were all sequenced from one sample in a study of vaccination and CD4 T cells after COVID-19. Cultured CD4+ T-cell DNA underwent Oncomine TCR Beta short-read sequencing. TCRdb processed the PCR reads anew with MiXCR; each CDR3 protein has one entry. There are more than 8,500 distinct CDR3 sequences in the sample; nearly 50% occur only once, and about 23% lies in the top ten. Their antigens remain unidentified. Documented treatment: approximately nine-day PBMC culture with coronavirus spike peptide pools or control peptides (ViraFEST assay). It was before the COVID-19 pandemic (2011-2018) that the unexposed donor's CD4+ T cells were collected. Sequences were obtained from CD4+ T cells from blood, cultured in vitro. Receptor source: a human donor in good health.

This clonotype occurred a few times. The CDR3 DNA sequence: TGTGCCAGCAGTAGACACCCCCGGGATGGGTCCCAGCATTTT. Translating gives CASSRHPRDGSQHF. This chain links TRBV27 with TRBJ1-5; D remains unclear. CDR1 and CDR2 (germline): MNHEY, SMNVEV (reference sequence). This CDR3 has 14 residues. Deletions cut 5 bases from V and 11 bases from J, with 19 bases between.

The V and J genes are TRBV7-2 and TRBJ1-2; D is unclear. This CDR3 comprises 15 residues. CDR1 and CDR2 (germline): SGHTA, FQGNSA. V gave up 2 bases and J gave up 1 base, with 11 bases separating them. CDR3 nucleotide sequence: TGTGCCAGCAGCTTACCGGGTGGAATTAACTATGGCTACACCTTC. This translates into CASSLPGGINYGYTF.

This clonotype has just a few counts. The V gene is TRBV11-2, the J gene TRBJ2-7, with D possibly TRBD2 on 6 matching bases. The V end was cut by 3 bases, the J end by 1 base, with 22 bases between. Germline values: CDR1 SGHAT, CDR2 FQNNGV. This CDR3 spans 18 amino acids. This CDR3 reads CASSFGDWGVVVSYEQYF. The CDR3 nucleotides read TGTGCCAGCAGCTTCGGTGATTGGGGGGTGGTTGTATCCTACGAGCAGTACTTC.

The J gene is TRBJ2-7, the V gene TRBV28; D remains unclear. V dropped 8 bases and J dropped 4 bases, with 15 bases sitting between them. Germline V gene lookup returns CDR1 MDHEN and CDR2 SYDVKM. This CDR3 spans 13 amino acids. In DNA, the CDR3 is TGTGCCAGCGGCAGGCCGCCCGGATACGAGCAGTACTTC. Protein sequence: CASGRPPGYEQYF.

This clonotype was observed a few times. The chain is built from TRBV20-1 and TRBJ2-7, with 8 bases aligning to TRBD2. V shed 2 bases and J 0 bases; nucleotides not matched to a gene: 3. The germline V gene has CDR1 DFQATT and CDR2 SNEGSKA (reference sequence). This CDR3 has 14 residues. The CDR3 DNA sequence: TGCAGTGCTAGACCGGGAGGGGGCTCCTACGAGCAGTACTTC. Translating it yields CSARPGGGSYEQYF.

CDR3 region: CASGGGIYEQYF. Here the CDR3 DNA reads TGTGCCAGCGGAGGAGGAATCTACGAGCAGTACTTC. The chain combines TRBV7-9 with TRBJ2-7; weak D call: TRBD2 (5 bases). Germline V CDR1 and CDR2: SEHNR, FQNEAQ (reference sequence). The CDR3 covers 12 residues. Trimming cost V 8 bases and J 3 bases, with 11 bases left between them. The full variable domain, with the rest looked up from reference TRBV7-9 and TRBJ2-7, is DTGVSQNPRHKITKRGQNVTFRCDPISEHNRLYWYRQTLGQGPEFLTYFQNEAQLEKSRLLSDRFSAERPKGSFSTLEIQRTEQGDSAMYLCASGGGIYEQYFGPGTRLTVT.

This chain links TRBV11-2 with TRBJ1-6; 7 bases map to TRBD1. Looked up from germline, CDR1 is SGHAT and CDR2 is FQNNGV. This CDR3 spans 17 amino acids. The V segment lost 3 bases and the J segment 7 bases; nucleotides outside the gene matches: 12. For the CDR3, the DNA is TGTGCCAGCAGCTTCCCCCTAGGGGGCCACCTGAATTCACCCCTCCACTTT. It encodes CASSFPLGGHLNSPLHF.

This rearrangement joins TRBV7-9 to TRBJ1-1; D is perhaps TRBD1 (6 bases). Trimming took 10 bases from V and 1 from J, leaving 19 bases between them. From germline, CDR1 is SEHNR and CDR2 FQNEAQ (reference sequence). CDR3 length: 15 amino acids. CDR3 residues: CATRFSGAANTEAFF. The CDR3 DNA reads TGTGCCACTCGGTTCTCGGGGGCGGCGAACACTGAAGCTTTCTTT.

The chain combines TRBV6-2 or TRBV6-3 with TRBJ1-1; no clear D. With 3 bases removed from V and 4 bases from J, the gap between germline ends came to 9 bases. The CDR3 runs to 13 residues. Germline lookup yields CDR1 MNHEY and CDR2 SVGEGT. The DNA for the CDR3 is TGTGCCAGCAGTTATTATGGGATCACTGAAGCTTTCTTT. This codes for CASSYYGITEAFF.

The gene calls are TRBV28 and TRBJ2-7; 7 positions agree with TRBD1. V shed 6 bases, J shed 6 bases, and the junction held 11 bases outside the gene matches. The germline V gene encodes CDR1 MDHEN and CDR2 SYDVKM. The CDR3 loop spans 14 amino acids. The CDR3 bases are TGTGCCAGCAGATGGGGGACAGAGGCTGGCGAGCAGTACTTC. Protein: CASRWGTEAGEQYF.

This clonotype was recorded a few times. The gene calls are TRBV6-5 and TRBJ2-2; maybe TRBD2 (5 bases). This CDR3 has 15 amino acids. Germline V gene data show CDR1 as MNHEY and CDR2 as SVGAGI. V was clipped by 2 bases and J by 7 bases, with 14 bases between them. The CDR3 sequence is CASSYGTRLGGELFF. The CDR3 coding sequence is TGTGCCAGCAGTTACGGAACTAGGTTGGGCGGGGAGCTGTTTTTT.

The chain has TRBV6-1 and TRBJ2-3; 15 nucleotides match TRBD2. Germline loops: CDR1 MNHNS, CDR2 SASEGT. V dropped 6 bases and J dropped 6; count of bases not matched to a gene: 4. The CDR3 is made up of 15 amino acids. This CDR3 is CASSGLAGGWDTQYF. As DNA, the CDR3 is TGTGCCAGCAGCGGACTAGCGGGAGGGTGGGATACGCAGTATTTT.

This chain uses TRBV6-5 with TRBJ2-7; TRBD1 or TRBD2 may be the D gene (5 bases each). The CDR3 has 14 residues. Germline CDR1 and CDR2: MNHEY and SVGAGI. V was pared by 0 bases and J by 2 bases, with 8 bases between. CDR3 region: CASSYSGTAYEQYF. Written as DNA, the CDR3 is TGTGCCAGCAGTTACTCGGGGACGGCCTACGAGCAGTACTTC.

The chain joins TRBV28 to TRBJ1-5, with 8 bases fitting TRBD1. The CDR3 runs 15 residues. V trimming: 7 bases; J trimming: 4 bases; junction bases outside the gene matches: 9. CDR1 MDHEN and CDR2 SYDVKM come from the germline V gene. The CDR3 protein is CASTDRGRLNQPQHF. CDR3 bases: TGTGCCAGCACAGACAGGGGTAGACTAAATCAGCCCCAGCATTTT.

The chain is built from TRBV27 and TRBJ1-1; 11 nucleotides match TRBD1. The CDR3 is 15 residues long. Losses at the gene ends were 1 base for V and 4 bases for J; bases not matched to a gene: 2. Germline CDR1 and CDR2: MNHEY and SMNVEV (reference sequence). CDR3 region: CASSLFGTGGTEAFF. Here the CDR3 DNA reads TGTGCCAGCAGTTTATTCGGGACAGGGGGCACTGAAGCTTTCTTT.

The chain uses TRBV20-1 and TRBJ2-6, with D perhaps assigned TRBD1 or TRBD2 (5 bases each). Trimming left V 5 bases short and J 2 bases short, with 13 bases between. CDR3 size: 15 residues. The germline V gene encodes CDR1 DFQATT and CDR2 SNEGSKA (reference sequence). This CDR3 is CSAGGEVPGANVLTF. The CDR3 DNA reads TGCAGTGCTGGGGGAGAAGTTCCTGGGGCCAACGTCCTGACTTTC.

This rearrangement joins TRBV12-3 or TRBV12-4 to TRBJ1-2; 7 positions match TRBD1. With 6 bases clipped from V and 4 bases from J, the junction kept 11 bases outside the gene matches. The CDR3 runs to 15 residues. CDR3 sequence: CASSSYTGVSYGYTF. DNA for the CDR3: TGTGCCAGCAGCTCCTACACAGGGGTGAGCTATGGCTACACCTTC.